The T cell receptor (beta chain) under discussion was sequenced for a study of blood T cell repertoires in COVID-19. About the research overall: Spain, Italy and the United States supplied samples that represented acute and convalescent COVID-19. Sources were T cells, B-cell-depleted T cells, or PBMCs; the material itself was cDNA or gDNA.

Authors' processing steps: Estimation of nucleated cell counts relied on the amplification of reference gene primers. Only in-frame clones appear in the TCRdb table, and some are missing; sequencing was by immunoSEQ multiplex PCR. Clone size and V and J calls were adopted from that table, with D and trimming inferred from the DNA. The sample lists roughly 300,000 clones, around 85% occurring once. V dropped 4 bases and J dropped 0 bases, with 14 bases sitting between them. The CDR3 covers 16 residues. CDR1 and CDR2 from the germline V gene are SGHDT and YYEEEE. The sequencing input was peripheral blood. V and J are TRBV5-6 and TRBJ1-3; possibly TRBD1 for D (5 bases). The sequence was collected from a human donor in a cohort sampled during active COVID-19. The CDR3 protein is CASSVTVTHSGNTIYF. CDR3 coding DNA: TGTGCCAGCAGCGTGACAGTAACACACTCTGGAAACACCATATATTTT.